One and the same sample provided the 27 T cell receptor beta chains below, sequenced in a study of blood T cell repertoires in COVID-19. Data came from immunoSEQ multiplex PCR; TCRdb stores just in-frame clones and leaves some out. The sample has about 170,000 clones, roughly nine tenths seen once. The specimen sequenced was peripheral blood. The receptors were gathered from a woman of 80 years or more in a cohort sampled during active or convalescent COVID-19.

In this sample, this clone turned up once. The chain combines TRBV9 with TRBJ2-6, with D possibly TRBD2 on 5 matching bases. Germline V gene lookup returns CDR1 SGDLS and CDR2 YYNGEE. The CDR3 runs 18 residues. Trimming stripped 0 bases from V and 0 bases from J, with 13 bases between. CDR3 sequence: CASSVAPAAYSGANVLTF. CDR3 sequence (DNA): TGTGCCAGCAGCGTAGCACCAGCGGCCTACTCTGGGGCCAACGTCCTGACTTTC.

V gene TRBV11-3 combines with J gene TRBJ1-6, with D possibly being TRBD1 (6 bases). The CDR3 spans 15 residues. Per the germline V gene, CDR1 is SGHNT and CDR2 is YENEEA. Trimming pared 4 bases from V and 7 bases from J, leaving 14 bases between. The CDR3 nucleotides are TGTGCCAGCAGCTCCTCTACAGGGTTGAATTCACCCCTCCACTTT. Amino acids: CASSSSTGLNSPLHF.

The chain carries TRBV6-2 or TRBV6-3 and TRBJ2-6, with 8 bases lining up with TRBD1. The CDR3 covers 20 residues. V was clipped by 0 bases and J by 1 base; unmatched bases: 11. Per the germline V gene, CDR1 is MNHEY and CDR2 is SVGEGT. The CDR3 here is CASSYSGFGTGLSGANVLTF. CDR3 bases: TGTGCCAGCAGTTACTCAGGGTTCGGGACAGGCCTGTCTGGGGCCAACGTCCTGACTTTC.

The chain links TRBV15 to TRBJ2-7, with 8 nucleotides matching TRBD1. CDR3 length equals 14 residues. The J segment lost 2 bases and the V segment lost 0 bases, leaving 0 bases of the junction unmatched. Germline V gene sequence: CDR1 LNHNV, CDR2 YYDKDF (reference sequence). The CDR3 sequence is CATSRDRGPYEQYV. In nucleotides, the CDR3 is TGTGCCACCAGCAGAGACAGGGGGCCCTACGAGCAGTACGTC.

The chain has TRBV28 and TRBJ2-5, with 16 bases lining up with TRBD2. V shed 5 bases, J shed 7 bases, and the junction held 7 bases outside the gene matches. From germline, CDR1 is MDHEN and CDR2 SYDVKM. This CDR3 is 16 amino acids long. This chain's CDR3 is CASSPGTSGGGGTQYF. Written as DNA, the CDR3 is TGTGCCAGCAGTCCCGGGACTAGCGGGGGGGGAGGGACCCAGTACTTC.

The gene calls are TRBV5-4 and TRBJ2-1; 7 nucleotides agree with TRBD1. There are 15 residues in the CDR3. V dropped 4 bases and J dropped 0; count of bases not matched to a gene: 4. Germline V gene lookup returns CDR1 SGHNT and CDR2 YYREEE (reference sequence). CDR3 residues: CASSTGTDSYNEQFF. The CDR3 DNA reads TGTGCCAGCAGCACGGGGACAGACTCCTACAATGAGCAGTTCTTC. Combining the CDR3 with reference TRBV5-4 and TRBJ2-1 gives the whole variable domain ETGVTQSPTHLIKTRGQQVTLRCSSQSGHNTVSWYQQALGQGPQFIFQYYREEENGRGNFPPRFSGLQFPNYSSELNVNALELDDSALYLCASSTGTDSYNEQFFGPGTRLTVL.

The chain links TRBV15 to TRBJ2-3, with 9 positions matching TRBD2. This CDR3 region has 16 residues. V shed 0 bases, J shed 5 bases, and the junction held 6 bases outside the gene matches. Germline V gene lookup returns CDR1 LNHNV and CDR2 YYDKDF (reference sequence). CDR3: CATSRDAGGVGDTQYF. The CDR3 DNA follows: TGTGCCACCAGCAGAGATGCGGGAGGGGTAGGAGATACGCAGTATTTT.

The chain links TRBV3-1 (or the pseudogene TRBV3-2) to TRBJ1-1; D remains ambiguous. V was pared by 4 bases and J by 5 bases, with 14 bases between. Germline CDR1 and CDR2: LGHDT and YNNKEL (reference sequence). This CDR3 has 14 residues. The CDR3 loop is CASSRDRSGTEAFF. CDR3 nucleotide sequence: TGTGCCAGCAGCCGCGACCGCTCGGGAACTGAAGCTTTCTTT.

Here the CDR3 DNA reads TGTGCTAGTGGTTTGGTGTTAGCGGGCCCGGGGAGGCAAGAGACCCAGTACTTC. Translation gives CASGLVLAGPGRQETQYF. The chain uses TRBV12-5 and TRBJ2-5, with TRBD2 matching 7 bases. The CDR3 covers 18 residues. J lost 2 bases, V lost 0 bases, and 12 bases had no gene match. Germline V CDR1 and CDR2: LGHNT, FRNRAP.

The V call is TRBV11-3, the J call TRBJ1-1, with 7 bases identical to TRBD1. Germline trimming cut 3 bases from V and 5 bases from J; bases unmatched to any gene: 6. The germline CDR1 and CDR2 sequences are SGHNT and YENEEA. The CDR3 totals 14 residues. Here the CDR3 DNA reads TGTGCCAGCAGCTTTAAGGGGGGACAGACTGAAGCTTTCTTT. It is translated as CASSFKGGQTEAFF.

This chain links TRBV20-1 with TRBJ2-7; possibly TRBD2 for D (5 bases). Germline V lookup: CDR1 DFQATT, CDR2 SNEGSKA (reference sequence). This CDR3 region has 11 residues. Deletions cut 5 bases from V and 2 bases from J, with 7 bases between. CDR3 sequence reads: CSAFSAYEQYV. The CDR3 coding sequence is TGCAGTGCTTTTAGCGCCTACGAGCAGTACGTC.

V is TRBV4-3 and J is TRBJ1-4; 7 nucleotides align to TRBD1. Germline V lookup: CDR1 LGHNA, CDR2 YSLEER. This CDR3 contains 17 residues. V dropped 0 bases and J dropped 7; count of bases not matched to a gene: 11. The CDR3 loop is CASSQEGLGGRGEKLFF. The CDR3 DNA reads TGCGCCAGCAGCCAAGAGGGGTTAGGGGGCCGGGGTGAAAAACTGTTTTTT.

This sequence joins TRBV5-6 and TRBJ2-5; perhaps TRBD2 as D (7 bases). V shed 4 bases and J shed 6 bases, with 22 bases lying between them. The CDR3 is 16 amino acids. In germline, CDR1 is SGHDT, CDR2 YYEEEE. Written as DNA, the CDR3 is TGTGCCAGCAGCCCCTGGGGGGGGGCAGGGGTTCAGACCCAGTACTTC. This sequence encodes CASSPWGGAGVQTQYF.

The chain links TRBV7-2 to TRBJ2-3, with a tentative D call TRBD2 (5 bases). The CDR3 totals 14 residues. From germline, CDR1 is SGHTA and CDR2 FQGNSA. Trimming stripped 1 base from V and 3 bases from J, with 8 bases between. This CDR3 reads CASSLDLATDTQYF. In nucleotides, the CDR3 is TGTGCCAGCAGCTTAGACCTAGCAACAGATACGCAGTATTTT.

J is TRBJ1-2 and V is TRBV5-1; unclear D gene. Germline CDR1 reads SGHRS; CDR2 reads YFSETQ. The CDR3 extends over 11 amino acids. V was clipped by 3 bases and J by 2 bases, with 2 bases between them. The CDR3, as DNA: TGCGCCAGCAGCTCGAACTATGGCTACACCTTC. Translating gives CASSSNYGYTF.

The chain links TRBV5-1 to TRBJ2-1; TRBD2 agrees at 9 bases. The CDR3 is made up of 16 amino acids. The germline CDR1 and CDR2 sequences are SGHRS and YFSETQ. The V segment lost 4 bases and the J segment 4 bases; nucleotides outside the gene matches: 9. CDR3 coding DNA: TGCGCCAGCAGCCCTGGCGGGACTAGCAGTTACAATGAGCAGTTCTTC. Protein product: CASSPGGTSSYNEQFF.

The chain couples TRBV5-4 to TRBJ2-7; 8 bases are shared with TRBD2. Trimming took 1 base from V and 3 from J; bases not matched to a gene: 9. Germline V gene data show CDR1 as SGHNT and CDR2 as YYREEE (reference sequence). The CDR3 spans 16 residues. CDR3 sequence reads: CASSLSGGGLNYEQYF. The CDR3 DNA follows: TGTGCCAGCAGCTTGAGCGGCGGGGGGCTCAACTACGAGCAGTACTTC.

The V gene is TRBV9, the J gene TRBJ1-1, with 8 bases matching TRBD1. From germline, CDR1 is SGDLS and CDR2 YYNGEE. The CDR3 length is 14 residues. The V segment lost 4 bases and the J segment 1 base; nucleotides outside the gene matches: 3. Written as DNA, the CDR3 is TGTGCCAGCAGCCTCGGACAGGGGAACACTGAAGCTTTCTTT. Its protein product is CASSLGQGNTEAFF. Full variable domain (rest looked up from reference TRBV9 and TRBJ1-1): DSGVTQTPKHLITATGQRVTLRCSPRSGDLSVYWYQQSLDQGLQFLIQYYNGEERAKGNILERFSAQQFPDLHSELNLSSLELGDSALYFCASSLGQGNTEAFFGQGTRLTVV.

This clone was seen more than once but under ten times. V is TRBV10-3 and J is TRBJ2-7; TRBD1 matches 8 bases. The germline gives CDR1 ENHRY, CDR2 SYGVKD. The CDR3 extends over 14 amino acids. V trimming: 6 bases; J trimming: 7 bases; junction bases outside the gene matches: 11. CDR3 nucleotides: TGTGCCATCAGAAGGGACAGGCCCCCGGTAGAGCAGTACTTC. As protein: CAIRRDRPPVEQYF.

This chain links TRBV5-6 with TRBJ1-4, with D possibly TRBD1 on 5 matching bases. The ends were cut back, 3 bases at V and 4 bases at J, with 16 bases in the middle. Germline assignment: CDR1 SGHDT and CDR2 YYEEEE. The CDR3 is made up of 16 amino acids. CDR3 DNA sequence: TGTGCCAGCAGCTGGGGGAGGGCGATCGGTAATGAAAAACTGTTTTTT. It is translated as CASSWGRAIGNEKLFF.

The DNA of the CDR3 is TGTGCCAGCAGCCCTTACCGACTAGCGGGAGGCTACGAGCAGTACGTC. It yields the protein CASSPYRLAGGYEQYV. The chain combines TRBV7-8 with TRBJ2-7, with 13 bases that match TRBD2. Germline CDR1 SGHVS, CDR2 FQNEAQ. With 5 bases clipped from V and 3 bases from J, the junction kept 7 bases outside the gene matches. The CDR3 runs to 16 residues.

This chain uses TRBV27 with TRBJ2-2; D gene uncertain. Germline CDR1 and CDR2: MNHEY and SMNVEV (reference sequence). The CDR3 runs to 16 residues. Trimming stripped 1 base from V and 1 base from J, with 10 bases between. Here the CDR3 reads CASSLYLPGNTGELFF. The CDR3 DNA is TGTGCCAGCAGTTTATATCTTCCGGGGAACACCGGGGAGCTGTTTTTT.

The V gene is TRBV11-2, the J gene TRBJ2-7, with 10 bases that match TRBD2. Per the germline V gene, CDR1 is SGHAT and CDR2 is FQNNGV. This CDR3 comprises 14 residues. With V trimmed by 7 bases and J by 2 bases, 5 bases remained unmatched. CDR3 residues: CASNRLAGAYEQYF. Written as DNA, the CDR3 is TGTGCCAGCAATCGCCTAGCGGGGGCCTACGAGCAGTACTTC.

The chain joins TRBV19 to TRBJ1-2; possibly TRBD1 for D (5 bases). Looked up from germline, CDR1 is LNHDA and CDR2 is SQIVND (reference sequence). Trimming took 7 bases from V and 8 from J, leaving 14 bases between them. The length of the CDR3 is 12 residues. CDR3 region: CASMVRGEGYTF. The DNA for the CDR3 is TGTGCCAGTATGGTACGGGGGGAGGGCTACACCTTC.

This rearrangement joins TRBV7-6 to TRBJ2-5; 10 positions match TRBD2. Germline CDR1 reads SGHVS; CDR2 reads FNYEAQ. Unmatched junction bases numbered 6, after V lost 4 bases and J lost 4 bases. This CDR3 contains 15 residues. Here the CDR3 DNA reads TGTGCCAGCAGCTCCATTACTAGCGGGGCAGAGACCCAGTACTTC. Residues: CASSSITSGAETQYF.

This chain uses TRBV5-1 with TRBJ1-4, with D perhaps TRBD1 (5 bases). Trimming shortened V by 1 base and J by 4 bases, and 11 bases separated the two germline ends. The CDR3 length is 15 residues. Germline V gene data show CDR1 as SGHRS and CDR2 as YFSETQ. This chain's CDR3 is CASSLFMGGNEKLFF. The CDR3 bases are TGCGCCAGCAGCTTGTTCATGGGGGGTAATGAAAAACTGTTTTTT.

The chain joins TRBV6-2 or TRBV6-3 to TRBJ2-1; TRBD2 matches at 7 bases. The CDR3 sequence is 16 residues long. V lost 0 bases and J lost 0; bases outside the gene matches: 2. Germline loops: CDR1 MNHEY, CDR2 SVGEGT. CDR3 region: CASSYSGGSSYNEQFF. CDR3 DNA sequence: TGTGCCAGCAGTTACTCGGGGGGGAGCTCCTACAATGAGCAGTTCTTC.